These 20 T cell receptor beta chains share one sample of origin, sequenced in a study of T cells in Graves' hyperthyroidism and ophthalmopathy. There were TCR beta CDR3 regions amplified from RNA transcripts. The HTBI set primed first-round TCR CDR3 RT-PCR. From the multiplex PCR reads, TCRdb called clonotypes with MiXCR, one entry per CDR3 protein. The sample holds under 200,000 distinct CDR3 sequences, around 8.9% seen once. Sequencing used blood. The receptors were sampled from a woman between 18 and 29 years old with Graves' hyperthyroidism that later progressed to Graves' ophthalmopathy.

This clonotype was picked up many times. V gene TRBV13 combines with J gene TRBJ1-5; possible D gene TRBD1, 6 bases. The CDR3 covers 19 residues. Germline V gives CDR1 PRHDT, CDR2 FYEKMQ (reference sequence). V was cut by 3 bases and J by 0 bases, with 21 bases left in between. The CDR3 sequence is CASSFFTGTHDDSNQPQHF. For the CDR3, the DNA is TGTGCCAGCAGCTTCTTCACCGGGACACATGACGATAGCAATCAGCCCCAGCATTTT.

This chain links TRBV6-1 with TRBJ2-2, with D possibly matching TRBD2 (6 bases). Germline CDR1 MNHNS, CDR2 SASEGT. This CDR3 contains 15 residues. V was clipped by 6 bases and J by 7 bases, with 18 bases between them. CDR3 sequence: CASRRLTGEGGELFF. CDR3 coding DNA: TGTGCCAGCAGGCGTCTCACGGGAGAAGGCGGGGAGCTGTTTTTT.

This clonotype occurred many times. The chain has TRBV24-1 and TRBJ1-1; the D gene is possibly TRBD1 (5 bases). The CDR3 extends over 13 amino acids. Trimming cost V 1 base and J 5 bases, with 7 bases left between them. Germline V gene data show CDR1 as KGHDR and CDR2 as SFDVKD. The CDR3 DNA reads TGTGCCACCAGTGATTTTTGGGGGACTGAAGCTTTCTTT. It codes for CATSDFWGTEAFF.

In its sample, this clonotype was seen many times. This chain joins TRBV27 and TRBJ2-3, with 11 bases fitting TRBD2. Trimming cost V 6 bases and J 1 base; bases outside gene matches: 6. The CDR3 has 16 amino acids. Per the germline V gene, CDR1 is MNHEY and CDR2 is SMNVEV (reference sequence). DNA of the CDR3: TGTGCCAGCAGAGGATTGGGACTAGCGGGCACAGATACGCAGTATTTT. Encoded protein: CASRGLGLAGTDTQYF.

This clonotype was picked up many times. The rearrangement links TRBV15 to TRBJ1-2, with 7 bases that match TRBD1. Per the germline V gene, CDR1 is LNHNV and CDR2 is YYDKDF (reference sequence). V shed 1 base and J 4 bases; nucleotides not matched to a gene: 15. The CDR3 runs to 18 residues. The CDR3 region is CATSRGSYQGGVGYGYTF. The CDR3, as DNA: TGTGCCACCAGCAGAGGTTCTTATCAAGGGGGCGTGGGCTATGGCTACACCTTC.

This clonotype was recorded many times. The CDR3 DNA reads TGTGCCAGCAGTCCCCGCCCAGCGGGAGAATTGATGGGCTCCTACGAGCAGTACTTC. Protein: CASSPRPAGELMGSYEQYF. V and J are TRBV6-6 and TRBJ2-7, with 8 bases matching TRBD2. Germline CDR1 is MNHNY and CDR2 is SVGAGI (reference sequence). The trim removed 5 bases at V and 0 bases at J, leaving 18 bases unmatched. There are 19 residues in the CDR3.

This clonotype appeared many times. The V call is TRBV9, the J call TRBJ1-2, with D perhaps TRBD1 (5 bases). This CDR3 has 14 residues. Germline-derived CDR1 and CDR2 are SGDLS and YYNGEE. The V end was cut by 6 bases, the J end by 0 bases, with 12 bases between. The CDR3 DNA is TGTGCCAGCACCCGGTCGGGGCCTAACTATGGCTACACCTTC. It encodes CASTRSGPNYGYTF. The full variable domain, rest sourced from reference TRBV9 and TRBJ1-2, is DSGVTQTPKHLITATGQRVTLRCSPRSGDLSVYWYQQSLDQGLQFLIQYYNGEERAKGNILERFSAQQFPDLHSELNLSSLELGDSALYFCASTRSGPNYGYTFGSGTRLTVV.

A few counts support this clonotype. The chain is built from TRBV7-9 and TRBJ1-6; D may be TRBD1 (6 bases). Germline V gives CDR1 SEHNR, CDR2 FQNEAQ (reference sequence). V lost 11 bases to trimming and J lost 5 bases, with 13 bases between them. The CDR3 consists of 13 residues. The CDR3 loop is CAVRTGNNSPLHF. The DNA for the CDR3 is TGTGCCGTTCGAACAGGGAATAATTCACCCCTCCACTTT.

This clonotype was seen at least ten times. The rearrangement links TRBV29-1 to TRBJ1-2; TRBD1 is a possible D gene (6 bases). The CDR3 covers 16 residues. From germline, CDR1 is SQVTM and CDR2 ANQGSEA. Trimming cost V 8 bases and J 2 bases, with 24 bases left between them. The CDR3 reads CSHDGGYMSGNYGYTF. The DNA of the CDR3 is TGCAGCCATGATGGGGGCTACATGTCCGGAAACTATGGCTACACCTTC.

This CDR3 is CASRGDGNQPQHF. For the CDR3, the DNA is TGTGCCAGCAGAGGGGATGGGAATCAGCCCCAGCATTTT. The rearrangement joins TRBV6-1 to TRBJ1-5; a weak D match, TRBD1 (5 bases). Looked up from germline, CDR1 is MNHNS and CDR2 is SASEGT. V lost 6 bases, J lost 4 bases, and 10 bases lay in between. This CDR3 spans 13 amino acids.

This clonotype was detected many times. The chain uses TRBV3-1 and TRBJ2-1; a weak D match, TRBD2 (5 bases). Germline CDR1 is LGHDT and CDR2 is YNNKEL (reference sequence). Trimming took off 0 bases at V and 3 bases at J, with 6 bases between the two ends. The CDR3 loop spans 14 amino acids. DNA of the CDR3: TGTGCCAGCAGCCAAGATCGGGGCTACAATGAGCAGTTCTTC. It specifies CASSQDRGYNEQFF.

This clonotype was seen ten or more times. This chain connects TRBV4-2 to TRBJ2-2, with D hard to call. V lost 5 bases and J lost 1, with 8 bases in between. The CDR3 runs to 14 residues. The germline gives CDR1 LGHNA, CDR2 YNFKEQ. CDR3 amino acids: CASSYDQNTGELFF. CDR3 DNA sequence: TGTGCCAGCAGCTACGACCAGAACACCGGGGAGCTGTTTTTT.

This clonotype occurred many times. This sequence joins TRBV13 and TRBJ1-2; D remains ambiguous. Between the trimmed V and J ends, which lost 5 bases and 6 bases, there was a span of 13 bases. This CDR3 has 13 residues. The germline CDR1 and CDR2 sequences are PRHDT and FYEKMQ (reference sequence). CDR3 coding DNA: TGTGCCAGCAGCCTGCGGCAGGTGGATGGCTACACCTTC. Encoded protein: CASSLRQVDGYTF.

This clonotype has at least ten counts. V usage is TRBV19 and J usage is TRBJ1-6, with TRBD1 as a possible D gene (5 bases). CDR1 is LNHDA and CDR2 is SQIVND in the germline V gene (reference sequence). The ends were cut back, 3 bases at V and 10 bases at J, with 13 bases in the middle. The CDR3 extends over 14 amino acids. CDR3 amino acids: CASSIGQGRSPLHF. The CDR3 bases are TGTGCCAGTAGTATCGGGCAGGGACGATCACCCCTCCACTTT.

At least ten counts were recorded for this clonotype. This chain links TRBV29-1 with TRBJ2-1; 9 bases align to TRBD1. This CDR3 region has 14 residues. Germline values: CDR1 SQVTM, CDR2 ANQGSEA. V shed 4 bases, J shed 8 bases, and the junction held 9 bases outside the gene matches. The CDR3 DNA sequence: TGCAGCGTTGTGGGACAGGGTTCGCGGTATGAGCAGTTCTTC. Protein product: CSVVGQGSRYEQFF.

This clonotype was counted ten times or more. The genes are TRBV20-1 and TRBJ2-1; D may be TRBD2 (6 bases). The CDR3 length is 15 residues. V was trimmed by 0 bases and J by 4 bases, leaving 13 bases between them. CDR1 is DFQATT and CDR2 is SNEGSKA in the germline V gene (reference sequence). The CDR3 bases are TGCAGTGCTAGAGATGCCGCGGGACCATACAATGAGCAGTTCTTC. Its translation: CSARDAAGPYNEQFF.

This clonotype was counted at least ten times. The rearrangement uses TRBV2 and TRBJ2-2; no reliable D call. The V end lost 2 bases, the J end lost 4 bases, and 11 bases lay between the germline ends. Germline lookup yields CDR1 SNHLY and CDR2 FYNNEI. The CDR3 runs to 15 residues. The DNA of the CDR3 is TGTGCCAGCAGTGAATTTACCATCACCACCGGGGAGCTGTTTTTT. Translation gives CASSEFTITTGELFF.

This clonotype was picked up many times. The J gene is TRBJ2-3, the V gene TRBV2, with TRBD1 as a possible D gene (6 bases). Germline V lookup: CDR1 SNHLY, CDR2 FYNNEI. Trimming took off 5 bases at V and 6 bases at J, with 9 bases between the two ends. The CDR3 loop spans 12 amino acids. The CDR3 sequence is CASSQGWDTQYF. CDR3 DNA sequence: TGTGCCAGCAGTCAGGGGTGGGATACGCAGTATTTT.

This clonotype was recorded many times. This chain links TRBV30 with TRBJ2-1; D gene unclear. CDR3 length equals 13 residues. The V gene's germline CDR1 is GTSNPN and CDR2 SVGIG (reference sequence). Deletions cut 0 bases from V and 8 bases from J, with 11 bases between. The chain's CDR3 is CAWSVGRSDEQFF. In DNA form, the CDR3 reads TGTGCCTGGAGTGTAGGCAGGTCTGATGAGCAGTTCTTC.

This clonotype was seen only a few times. The rearrangement joins TRBV5-6 to TRBJ1-1, with no clear D. Trimming removed 2 bases from V and 1 base from J, with 9 bases in between. Germline lookup yields CDR1 SGHDT and CDR2 YYEEEE. The CDR3 runs to 14 residues. CDR3 bases: TGTGCCAGCAGCTTTGGCAGCCCGAACACTGAAGCTTTCTTT. This gives the protein CASSFGSPNTEAFF. Using reference TRBV5-6 and TRBJ1-1 for the parts outside the CDR3, the full variable domain is DAGVTQSPTHLIKTRGQQVTLRCSPKSGHDTVSWYQQALGQGPQFIFQYYEEEERQRGNFPDRFSGHQFPNYSSELNVNALLLGDSALYLCASSFGSPNTEAFFGQGTRLTVV.